The 2 T cell receptor beta chains below come from one sample, sequenced in a study of human T cells and chemical hapten exposure (TCRdb year 2021). This sample's time point label indicates: patch test 1, 2 weeks after DPC sensitization. Sample treatment or condition, as interpreted from the label and publication: therapeutic diphenylcyclopropenone sensitization with weekly scalp DPC. Total RNA was extracted from unfractionated whole blood that had been collected in Tempus Blood RNA tubes. The library was made by RACE. Sequencing was carried out with a NextSeq 500. Using fastp trimming at Q25 and MiXCR clonotype assembly, TCRdb reanalyzed the public sequencing data and kept in-frame beta chains. Each entry merges the rows of one CDR3 protein and shows their most common DNA and genes. This sample has roughly 50,000 distinct CDR3 sequences in its table, and roughly 9.6% of those were observed once. The top ten clones comprise approximately 2% of the sample.

Specimen: whole blood, collected in connection with sensitization to the hapten diphenylcyclopropenone (DPC). Receptors originate from a woman between 40 and 50 years old with alopecia areata. Some clones in this sample may be carry-over from other donors' samples.

This clonotype was counted once. J is TRBJ2-5 and V is TRBV4-1; D remains ambiguous. Germline V CDR1 and CDR2: MGHRA, YSYEKL. The V and J ends lost 0 bases and 5 bases respectively, with 7 bases between them. This CDR3 is built from 13 residues. The CDR3 sequence: CASSQDPAETQYF. DNA of the CDR3: TGCGCCAGCAGCCAAGATCCGGCGGAGACCCAGTACTTC.

On this clonotype itself: One end of the junction fails to match germline, which may point to a read error. The chain recombines TRBV7-2 with TRBJ1-2, with D uncertain. The CDR3 consists of 13 residues. Germline values: CDR1 SGHTA, CDR2 FQGNSA. The CDR3 loop is CVSSLGANYGYTF. The CDR3 nucleotides read TGTGTCAGCAGCTTAGGAGCTAACTATGGCTACACCTTC.